This is a list of T cell receptor beta chains from one sample in a study of blood T cell repertoires in COVID-19. Method: immunoSEQ multiplex PCR; TCRdb's copy keeps in-frame clones and lacks some. The sample holds 110,000 or so clones, about 85% seen once. The sample taken for sequencing was peripheral blood. Receptor source: a human donor in a cohort sampled during active COVID-19. CDR3s include the opening cysteine and the closing phenylalanine or tryptophan. The D gene is left open where the match is weak. Clone size is shown for a subset of rows, as once, few, many or a class of expanded clone.

CASTLRGGAFF,TGTGCCAGCACGTTGAGGGGGGGGGCTTTCTTT,TRBJ1-1,TRBV12-3/TRBV12-4,few,-
CASSLAIQPLEAFF,TGTGCCAGCAGCTTAGCTATACAGCCCCTTGAAGCTTTCTTT,TRBJ1-1,TRBV7-9,-,-
CAISPLSRGQNSPLHF,TGTGCCATCAGTCCCTTATCCAGGGGGCAAAATTCACCCCTCCACTTT,TRBJ1-6,TRBV10-3,once,TRBD1
CASSNLYNEQFF,TGTGCCAGCAGTAACTTATACAATGAGCAGTTCTTC,TRBJ2-1,TRBV12-3/TRBV12-4,-,-
CASTRQYGQPQHF,TGTGCCAGCACCCGACAGTACGGTCAGCCCCAGCATTTT,TRBJ1-5,TRBV28,-,-
CATRPGNGYGYTF,TGTGCCACCCGTCCGGGGAACGGATATGGCTACACCTTC,TRBJ1-2,TRBV5-6,-,-
CAISRGGIYGYTF,TGTGCCATCAGCCGAGGGGGAATATATGGCTACACCTTC,TRBJ1-2,TRBV10-3,-,-
CASSDNRGQNQPQHF,TGTGCCAGCAGTGACAACAGGGGTCAGAATCAGCCCCAGCATTTT,TRBJ1-5,TRBV6-2/TRBV6-3,-,TRBD1
CASTTQTGMSNQPQHF,TGTGCCAGTACCACCCAGACAGGAATGAGCAATCAGCCCCAGCATTTT,TRBJ1-5,TRBV19,-,-
CASSIEGGLQPQHF,TGTGCCAGTAGTATAGAGGGAGGGCTTCAGCCCCAGCATTTT,TRBJ1-5,TRBV19,few,-
CASSPPEGNNEKLFF,TGTGCCAGCTCACCACCGGAGGGGAATAATGAAAAACTGTTTTTT,TRBJ1-4,TRBV18,-,-
CASTRANTEAFF,TGTGCCAGCACAAGAGCGAACACTGAAGCTTTCTTT,TRBJ1-1,TRBV6-6,-,-
CASRGAGQANSPLHF,TGTGCCAGCAGGGGGGCAGGGCAAGCTAATTCACCCCTCCACTTT,TRBJ1-6,TRBV25-1,-,-
CASSFSGGSADTQYF,TGTGCCAGCAGCTTTAGCGGGGGGTCGGCAGATACGCAGTATTTT,TRBJ2-3,TRBV7-8,-,TRBD2
CATSRAWALGNTIYF,TGTGCCACCAGCAGAGCTTGGGCGCTTGGAAACACCATATATTTT,TRBJ1-3,TRBV15,few,-
CASTDGTDSNQPQHF,TGTGCCAGCACCGACGGGACAGATAGCAATCAGCCCCAGCATTTT,TRBJ1-5,TRBV28,-,TRBD1
CASASRLGNNEQFF,TGTGCCAGTGCTTCGAGACTAGGCAACAATGAGCAGTTCTTC,TRBJ2-1,TRBV9,-,-
CASSRTGGSYEQYF,TGTGCCAGCAGCCGGACAGGGGGCTCCTACGAGCAGTACTTC,TRBJ2-7,TRBV27,-,TRBD1
CASRVDPYTEAFF,TGTGCCAGCAGGGTAGATCCTTACACTGAAGCTTTCTTT,TRBJ1-1,TRBV6-5,-,-
CASSGRQGLNTEAFF,TGTGCCAGCAGCGGCAGACAGGGGCTGAACACTGAAGCTTTCTTT,TRBJ1-1,TRBV7-2,-,TRBD1
CASRPGFTDTQYF,TGTGCCAGCAGACCAGGGTTCACAGATACGCAGTATTTT,TRBJ2-3,TRBV3-1/TRBV3-2,-,-
CASRQWDRTYGYTF,TGTGCCAGCAGACAATGGGACAGAACCTATGGCTACACCTTC,TRBJ1-2,TRBV6-5,-,TRBD1
CAISESVGTGFQPQHF,TGTGCCATCAGTGAGTCGGTGGGTACAGGGTTTCAGCCCCAGCATTTT,TRBJ1-5,TRBV10-3,-,-
CASSIPPSSGNTIYF,TGTGCCAGTAGTATCCCTCCTAGCTCTGGAAACACCATATATTTT,TRBJ1-3,TRBV19,once,-
CASSGQFANTGELFF,TGTGCCAGCAGCGGACAGTTCGCGAACACCGGGGAGCTGTTTTTT,TRBJ2-2,TRBV7-2,-,-
CASSLTQGVYEQYF,TGTGCCAGCAGCCTTACTCAGGGTGTTTACGAGCAGTACTTC,TRBJ2-7,TRBV7-2,-,-
CASSWDRGTEAFF,TGTGCCAGCAGCTGGGACAGGGGAACTGAAGCTTTCTTT,TRBJ1-1,TRBV6-2/TRBV6-3,-,TRBD1
CATSRDTGGYNEQFF,TGTGCCACCAGCAGAGATACGGGGGGGTACAATGAGCAGTTCTTC,TRBJ2-1,TRBV15,-,TRBD2
CASSESPQVSNNEKLFF,TGTGCCAGCAGTGAATCCCCACAGGTATCGAATAATGAAAAACTGTTTTTT,TRBJ1-4,TRBV6-1,-,-
CATSTGWTEAFF,TGTGCCACCAGCACGGGATGGACTGAAGCTTTCTTT,TRBJ1-1,TRBV15,few,-
CASRVDRGNTEAFF,TGTGCCAGCAGGGTCGACAGGGGCAACACTGAAGCTTTCTTT,TRBJ1-1,TRBV27,few,TRBD1
CASSSGQGENSPLHF,TGTGCCAGTAGTTCAGGACAGGGTGAGAATTCACCCCTCCACTTT,TRBJ1-6,TRBV19,-,TRBD1
CASSVGQGSSYEQYF,TGTGCCAGCAGCGTAGGACAGGGGAGCTCCTACGAGCAGTACTTC,TRBJ2-7,TRBV11-2,-,TRBD1
CASIPPYTF,TGTGCCAGCATCCCCCCTTACACCTTC,TRBJ1-2,TRBV11-3,-,-
CASSLIAGAFTGNEQFF,TGTGCCAGCAGCTTAATAGCGGGGGCTTTCACGGGGAATGAGCAGTTCTTC,TRBJ2-1,TRBV7-3,-,TRBD2
CASSEAGQGSYPQHF,TGTGCCAGCAGTGAAGCAGGACAGGGGAGTTACCCCCAGCATTTT,TRBJ1-5,TRBV6-1,-,TRBD1
CASSLRQGPYEQYF,TGTGCCAGCAGCTTAAGACAGGGGCCCTACGAGCAGTACTTC,TRBJ2-7,TRBV7-2,-,TRBD1
CASNDLGSLAEQYF,TGTGCCAGCAACGACTTAGGATCTCTGGCCGAGCAGTACTTC,TRBJ2-7,TRBV7-2,few,-
CASSFSEQPQHF,TGTGCCAGCAGTTTTTCCGAGCAGCCCCAGCATTTT,TRBJ1-5,TRBV12-3/TRBV12-4,-,-
CAWMVGGTQYF,TGTGCCTGGATGGTAGGAGGTACGCAGTATTTT,TRBJ2-3,TRBV30,once,-
CASSGRARNTEAFF,TGTGCCAGCAGCGGGAGGGCCAGAAACACTGAAGCTTTCTTT,TRBJ1-1,TRBV25-1,-,-
CASSRTGFGGELFF,TGTGCCAGCAGCCGGACAGGGTTCGGCGGGGAGCTGTTTTTT,TRBJ2-2,TRBV3-1/TRBV3-2,few,TRBD1
CAIGAQGYTF,TGTGCCATCGGAGCGCAGGGCTACACCTTC,TRBJ1-2,TRBV10-3,-,-
CASSYPGTGIEQYF,TGTGCCAGCAGTTACCCCGGGACAGGGATCGAGCAGTACTTC,TRBJ2-7,TRBV2,-,TRBD1
CASSPQRTGGPTEAFF,TGTGCCAGCTCACCTCAGAGGACAGGGGGTCCCACTGAAGCTTTCTTT,TRBJ1-1,TRBV18,-,TRBD1
CARGLAATDTQYF,TGTGCCCGCGGACTAGCGGCCACAGATACGCAGTATTTT,TRBJ2-3,TRBV30,-,TRBD2
CASSHGQGGEKLFF,TGCGCCAGCAGCCATGGACAGGGAGGCGAAAAACTGTTTTTT,TRBJ1-4,TRBV4-3,-,TRBD1
CASSPGTSGESSYEQYF,TGTGCCAGCAGCCCCGGGACTAGCGGGGAGAGCTCCTACGAGCAGTACTTC,TRBJ2-7,TRBV11-2,-,TRBD2
CASSSPLTGGLGGNTIYF,TGTGCCAGCAGCTCCCCGCTGACAGGGGGCTTGGGTGGAAACACCATATATTTT,TRBJ1-3,TRBV7-9,-,TRBD1
CASSPLNTGELFF,TGTGCCAGCTCACCTCTGAACACCGGGGAGCTGTTTTTT,TRBJ2-2,TRBV18,-,-
CASSLGQAKGNEQFF,TGTGCCAGCAGCCTTGGACAGGCCAAGGGCAATGAGCAGTTCTTC,TRBJ2-1,TRBV5-4,-,TRBD1
CASSWTSGRNIQYF,TGTGCCAGCAGTTGGACTAGCGGCAGGAACATTCAGTACTTC,TRBJ2-4,TRBV6-2/TRBV6-3,once,TRBD2
CASSAPAGYDTDTQYF,TGTGCCAGTAGCGCCCCCGCGGGGTATGACACAGATACGCAGTATTTT,TRBJ2-3,TRBV19,-,-
CASSHGGTGGFYEQYF,TGTGCCAGCAGCCACGGCGGGACAGGGGGCTTCTACGAGCAGTACTTC,TRBJ2-7,TRBV14,-,TRBD1
CASSQGQARVWDEQFF,TGTGCCAGCAGCCAAGGGCAGGCGAGGGTTTGGGATGAGCAGTTCTTC,TRBJ2-1,TRBV14,-,-